One and the same sample provided the 5 T cell receptor beta chains below, sequenced in a study of T cell clonality in common variable immunodeficiency. Whole-study results and caveats: In common variable immunodeficiency, TCR beta chains reportedly carried fewer deletions and N-nucleotide insertions.

No cognate antigen is known for these TCRs. Assay used: immunoSEQ multiplex PCR; TCRdb lists only in-frame clones, some missing. The specimen gives roughly 25,000 clones without singletons; the ten biggest hold nearly 25%. Sequencing was carried out using peripheral blood mononuclear cells. These receptors all come from a human donor with common variable immunodeficiency.

There are many counts of this clone. The read ends 3 residues early relative to the CDR3; the germline J gene fills the gap. This chain links TRBV18 with TRBJ2-3; D ambiguous. Germline values: CDR1 KGHSH, CDR2 LQKENI. CDR3 size: 13 residues. Trimming stripped 3 bases from V and 5 bases from J, with 9 bases between. CDR3 bases read: TGTGCCAGCTCACCCAGGCTTGAAGATACG. This codes for CASSPRLEDT. The full CDR3 reads CASSPRLEDTQYF.

This clone was recorded many times. Other DNA sequences in the sample encode the same CDR3. The DNA read from the CDR3 is TGTGCCAGCAGCTTCCGCAGGGTTAGGACTCAGCCC. It codes for CASSFRRVRTQP. The entire CDR3 protein reads CASSFRRVRTQPQHF. The genes are TRBV7-6 and TRBJ1-5, with a weak D call TRBD1 (5 bases). Coverage ceases 3 residues before the CDR3 finishes, and the germline J gene fills in the end. The germline V gene has CDR1 SGHVS and CDR2 FNYEAQ. V was cut by 3 bases and J by 6 bases, with 15 bases left in between. CDR3 length: 15 amino acids.

The table lists this clone with many counts. The read terminates 3 residues ahead of where the CDR3 ends, so the germline J gene completes it. The chain has TRBV7-8 and TRBJ2-7, with TRBD1 matching over 7 bases. Germline CDR1 is SGHVS and CDR2 is FQNEAQ. With 3 bases clipped from V and 1 base from J, the junction kept 6 bases outside the gene matches. The CDR3 length is 15 residues. The CDR3 is CASSFPTGSSYEQYF. The sequenced CDR3 bases are TGTGCCAGCAGCTTCCCGACAGGGAGTTCCTACGAG.

Comment on this clone: The sequenced fragment ends 3 residues before the CDR3 boundary, so the rest is inferred from the germline J gene. The chain uses TRBV6-4 and TRBJ2-3, with a tentative D call TRBD2 (6 bases). Germline V gene sequence: CDR1 MRHNA, CDR2 SNTAGT. The CDR3 runs to 14 residues. V lost 3 bases and J lost 4, with 11 bases in between. The part of the CDR3 DNA that was read is TGTGCCAGCAGTGAACTTGGGACTGCAGATACG. Its translation: CASSELGTADT. The whole CDR3 is CASSELGTADTQYF.

This clone occurred many times. The read ends 3 residues before the CDR3 terminus; that terminus is restored from the germline J gene. The chain carries TRBV4-2 and TRBJ1-5; TRBD1 might be the D (5 bases). CDR1 is LGHNA, CDR2 YNFKEQ, per germline. The CDR3 sequence is 16 residues long. Between the trimmed V and J ends, which lost 0 bases and 4 bases, there was a span of 13 bases. The sequenced part of the CDR3 DNA is TGTGCCAGCAGCCAAGAAGTGGCAGGGCATAATCAGCCC. Residues: CASSQEVAGHNQP. In full, the CDR3 reads CASSQEVAGHNQPQHF.